These T cell receptor beta chains were read from a single sample in a study of CD8 T cells in Susac syndrome. Each CDR3 protein gets one entry after TCRdb re-called the immunoSEQ multiplex PCR reads with MiXCR. Among around 200,000 distinct CDR3 sequences listed, more than 90% were seen once. Sequencing was performed on CD4+ T cells from PBMCs. The receptors stem from a human donor with Susac syndrome. The CDR3 runs from the conserved cysteine through the conserved F or W. A D gene is named only where the DNA matches it firmly. Clone size, where shown, is once, few, many, or a class for clones that have expanded.

J gene,clone size,D gene,V gene,CDR3 protein,CDR3 DNA
TRBJ2-5,NA,NA,TRBV12-3/TRBV12-4,CASSGHPRETQYF,TGTGCCAGCTCGGGACATCCGCGAGAGACCCAGTACTTC
TRBJ2-5,NA,TRBD1,TRBV3-1,CASSPWTGWQTQYF,TGTGCCAGCAGCCCATGGACAGGGTGGCAGACCCAGTACTTC
TRBJ2-1,NA,NA,TRBV14,CASGHLYEQFF,TGTGCCAGCGGCCACCTCTATGAGCAGTTCTTC
TRBJ2-2,NA,NA,TRBV9,CASSPGPTFGELFF,TGTGCCAGCAGCCCAGGGCCGACCTTTGGGGAGCTGTTTTTT
TRBJ2-3,once,TRBD1,TRBV2,CASSVDRAADTQYF,TGTGCCAGCAGTGTCGACAGGGCTGCAGATACGCAGTATTTT
TRBJ1-2,NA,NA,TRBV28,CASSKHSAGALGYTF,TGTGCCAGCAGCAAACACTCAGCAGGGGCTCTCGGCTACACCTTC
TRBJ2-6,NA,NA,TRBV4-1,CASSQAEPSYSGANVLTF,TGCGCCAGCAGCCAGGCCGAACCTTCGTACTCTGGGGCCAACGTCCTGACTTTC
TRBJ1-1,NA,NA,TRBV4-2,CASSQGLGWESEAFF,TGTGCCAGCAGCCAAGGCCTAGGGTGGGAGAGTGAAGCTTTCTTT
TRBJ1-5,NA,TRBD1,TRBV12-3/TRBV12-4,CASSSRTGGVSQPQHF,TGTGCCAGCAGTTCTCGGACAGGGGGAGTCTCTCAGCCCCAGCATTTT
TRBJ2-1,once,NA,TRBV9,CASSPRWDEQFF,TGTGCCAGCAGCCCGAGGTGGGATGAGCAGTTCTTC
TRBJ2-7,NA,TRBD2,TRBV11-2,CASSTGLAGNEQYF,TGTGCCAGCAGCACGGGACTAGCGGGGAACGAGCAGTACTTC
TRBJ2-3,NA,NA,TRBV11-2,CASSPGVGSTDTQYF,TGTGCCAGCAGCCCAGGGGTGGGTAGCACAGATACGCAGTATTTT
TRBJ2-1,NA,NA,TRBV7-6,CASSLGGADYNEQFF,TGTGCCAGCAGCTTAGGGGGGGCAGACTACAATGAGCAGTTCTTC
TRBJ2-7,once,TRBD1,TRBV6-1,CASTWGTGGNEQYF,TGTGCCAGCACCTGGGGGACAGGGGGCAACGAGCAGTACTTC
TRBJ1-4,NA,NA,TRBV29-1,CSVAGSGEKLFF,TGCAGCGTTGCCGGGTCGGGTGAAAAACTGTTTTTT
TRBJ2-1,NA,NA,TRBV11-1,CASSSEVEQFF,TGTGCCAGCAGCTCGGAGGTAGAGCAGTTCTTC
TRBJ1-2,NA,NA,TRBV6-1,CASTLRGGYTF,TGTGCCAGCACCCTAAGGGGTGGCTACACCTTC
TRBJ1-3,NA,TRBD1,TRBV30,CAWAKLPGTGGSGAGNTIYF,TGTGCCTGGGCCAAACTACCCGGGACAGGGGGTTCCGGGGCTGGAAACACCATATATTTT
TRBJ2-5,NA,NA,TRBV20-1,CSARDQETSPFQETQYF,TGCAGTGCTAGAGATCAGGAGACCTCGCCCTTTCAAGAGACCCAGTACTTC
TRBJ2-7,NA,TRBD1,TRBV6-5,CASSRDRDSYEQYF,TGTGCCAGCAGCCGGGACAGGGACTCCTACGAGCAGTACTTC
TRBJ1-5,NA,NA,TRBV7-2,CASSASGGASNQPQHF,TGTGCCAGCAGCGCCAGCGGAGGGGCTAGCAATCAGCCCCAGCATTTT
TRBJ2-1,NA,TRBD2,TRBV29-1,CSAGTSGAETYNEQFF,TGCAGCGCCGGGACTAGCGGGGCTGAAACCTACAATGAGCAGTTCTTC
TRBJ2-5,NA,NA,TRBV29-1,CSVGDSFSQYF,TGCAGCGTAGGGGACTCGTTTTCCCAGTACTTC
TRBJ1-6,NA,NA,TRBV3-1,CASSQGQQAWLHF,TGTGCCAGCAGCCAAGGACAACAGGCATGGCTCCACTTT
TRBJ2-7,NA,NA,TRBV7-9,CASMSSYEQYF,TGTGCCAGCATGAGCTCCTACGAGCAGTACTTC
TRBJ2-2,once,NA,TRBV12-3/TRBV12-4,CASSPIGNFYTGELFF,TGTGCCAGCAGTCCCATTGGGAACTTTTACACCGGGGAGCTGTTTTTT
TRBJ2-2,NA,NA,TRBV12-3/TRBV12-4,CASSPSGELFF,TGTGCCAGCAGTCCCTCCGGGGAGCTGTTTTTT
TRBJ2-5,once,TRBD2,TRBV12-3/TRBV12-4,CASSNGLAGGPRETQYF,TGTGCCAGCAGTAACGGACTAGCGGGGGGACCGCGGGAGACCCAGTACTTC
TRBJ2-7,NA,NA,TRBV2,CASARGATSYEQYF,TGTGCCAGCGCCAGGGGGGCGACATCCTACGAGCAGTACTTC
TRBJ1-6,NA,TRBD1,TRBV9,CASSVEDRGGSPLHF,TGTGCCAGCAGCGTAGAGGACAGGGGGGGGTCACCCCTCCACTTT
TRBJ2-7,NA,NA,TRBV12-3/TRBV12-4,CASSTGTGTPDEQYF,TGTGCCAGCAGTACCGGCACAGGGACTCCGGACGAGCAGTACTTC
TRBJ1-1,NA,NA,TRBV27,CASSFAVIGTSGTEAFF,TGTGCCAGCAGTTTTGCGGTAATAGGTACGTCGGGAACTGAAGCTTTCTTT
TRBJ1-5,NA,TRBD1,TRBV15,CATSGRQGGNQPQHF,TGTGCCACCAGCGGAAGACAGGGTGGGAATCAGCCCCAGCATTTT
TRBJ2-4,NA,NA,TRBV6-2/TRBV6-3,CASRGLVAKNIQYF,TGTGCCAGCCGGGGACTGGTAGCCAAAAACATTCAGTACTTC
TRBJ2-2,NA,TRBD2,TRBV5-4,CASSQLAGATGELFF,TGTGCCAGCAGCCAGCTAGCGGGGGCCACCGGGGAGCTGTTTTTT
TRBJ2-1,NA,TRBD2,TRBV19,CASTKRGSQSAYNEQFF,TGTGCCAGTACTAAGCGGGGGAGCCAAAGCGCCTACAATGAGCAGTTCTTC
TRBJ1-2,once,NA,TRBV24-1,CATSDRGYGYTF,TGTGCCACCAGTGACCGGGGATATGGCTACACCTTC